This T cell receptor beta chain was obtained from a study of breast tumors, draining lymph nodes, adjacent tissues. The table lists this clonotype with many counts. Its antigen is currently unknown. Germline CDR1 reads SGHDN; CDR2 reads FVKESK. The V end was cut by 1 base, the J end by 8 bases, with 11 bases between. The CDR3 has 13 amino acids. TCRdb fed the multiplex PCR reads into MiXCR, producing one record per CDR3 protein. The repertoire holds approximately 210,000 distinct CDR3 sequences, with 32% as singletons. Samples came from axillary lymph nodes draining the breast cancer. Study-wide results and caveats: Compared with lymph nodes, tumors were less diverse; compared with nontumor tissue, more.

The TCR was taken from a female donor with breast cancer. Some clones in this sample may be carry-over from other donors' samples. The material sequenced was axillary lymph node tissue. V gene TRBV14 combines with J gene TRBJ1-2, with no clear D. CDR3 amino acids: CASSQVQGGGYTF. For the CDR3, the DNA is TGTGCCAGCAGCCAAGTGCAAGGTGGGGGCTACACCTTC.